This TCR beta chain was recorded in a study of regulatory T cells in long-lasting Graves disease. Arm-PCR of CDR3 regions with iRepertoire HTBI primers generated TCR beta libraries. TCRdb ran MiXCR on the multiplex PCR reads and lists one entry per CDR3 protein. The sample has more than 300,000 distinct CDR3 sequences, around 20% seen once. Time point noted: persistent/refractory GD, antithyroid drugs over 5 years with positive TRAb. Extracted RNA from PBMCs served as the source of the TCR library. In this cohort, patients came from an endocrinology department located in Xi'an, China. This CDR3 region has 12 residues. Trimming cost V 3 bases and J 10 bases, with 10 bases left between them.

The sequence derives from a female donor with Graves disease. The V call is TRBV12-3 or TRBV12-4, the J call TRBJ1-5, with a possible D match to TRBD1 (6 bases). The source was peripheral blood mononuclear cells (PBMCs), collected when the disease was refractory, from a patient treated with antithyroid drugs. The CDR3 loop is CASSFGDTPQHF. DNA for the CDR3: TGTGCCAGCAGTTTTGGGGACACACCCCAGCATTTT.